These T cell receptor beta chains were read from a single sample in a study of T cells after yellow fever vaccination. Via MiXCR, TCRdb re-called the 5' RACE reads, giving one row per CDR3 protein. There are hundreds of thousands of distinct CDR3 sequences in the sample; approximately 13% occur only once, and more than 13% lies in the top ten. Sequencing used PBMCs, obtained on the day of the yellow fever booster vaccination. These receptors all come from a man aged 25 to 45 who received the YFV17D yellow fever vaccine. CDR3s include the opening cysteine and the closing phenylalanine or tryptophan. Each record gives: V gene, J gene, clone size, D gene, CDR3 protein, CDR3 DNA. The D gene is left open where the match is weak. Clone size is shown for a subset of rows, as once, few, many or a class of expanded clone.

TRBV29-1	TRBJ2-5	few	.	CSVASARANQETQYF	TGCAGCGTTGCTTCAGCGAGGGCCAACCAAGAGACCCAGTACTTC
TRBV5-1	TRBJ2-3	.	.	CASSLDRIRTDTQYF	TGCGCCAGCAGCTTGGACAGGATACGCACAGATACGCAGTATTTT
TRBV12-5	TRBJ2-5	few	TRBD1	CASGFSTTGALLKQETQYF	TGTGCTAGTGGTTTCTCCACGACAGGGGCCCTGTTGAAACAAGAGACCCAGTACTTC
TRBV28	TRBJ1-5	.	.	CASSPGRRGPQHF	TGTGCCAGCAGTCCCGGCCGAAGGGGGCCCCAGCATTTT
TRBV27	TRBJ2-1	few	TRBD2	CATRTSGRAGQFF	TGTGCCACCCGGACTAGCGGGAGGGCCGGGCAGTTCTTC
TRBV2	TRBJ2-4	few	.	CASGGRGKNIQYF	TGTGCCAGCGGTGGGCGGGGCAAAAACATTCAGTACTTC
TRBV27	TRBJ2-3	.	TRBD2	CASSLVGGGRLGADTQYF	TGTGCCAGCAGTTTAGTGGGTGGCGGGAGACTCGGAGCAGATACGCAGTATTTT
TRBV7-2	TRBJ1-2	.	.	CASREKNRQSYGYTF	TGTGCCAGCAGGGAGAAAAACAGGCAGAGCTATGGCTACACCTTC
TRBV7-9	TRBJ2-2	.	TRBD1	CASNPTRWTGNTGELFF	TGTGCCAGCAACCCCACCCGGTGGACAGGGAACACCGGGGAGCTGTTTTTT
TRBV7-2	TRBJ2-7	few	.	CASSTGRQEFFEQYF	TGTGCCAGCAGCACTGGACGCCAGGAGTTTTTTGAGCAGTACTTC
TRBV7-8	TRBJ2-1	few	TRBD2	CASLPGLAGGRYNEQFF	TGTGCCAGCCTTCCGGGACTAGCGGGAGGAAGGTACAATGAGCAGTTCTTC